Presented here are 29 T cell receptor beta chains from one specimen sequenced in a study of blood T cells in healthy people across ages. With a J-beta primer mix and a sample-barcoded 5' primer, a second PCR ran roughly 6 to 11 cycles. TCRdb analysed the 5' RACE reads with MiXCR anew, one entry per CDR3 protein. The sample has about 1,600,000 distinct CDR3 sequences, approximately 42% seen once. Material for sequencing was blood. Receptors were obtained from a woman aged 18-30 years in good health.

The CDR3 sequence is CASSLALAGGNEQYF. As DNA, the CDR3 is TGTGCCAGCAGCTTGGCTCTAGCGGGAGGAAACGAGCAGTACTTC. This sequence joins TRBV5-4 and TRBJ2-7; 11 bases line up with TRBD2. The V gene's germline CDR1 is SGHNT and CDR2 YYREEE (reference sequence). The CDR3 totals 15 residues. V shed 0 bases and J 5 bases; nucleotides not matched to a gene: 4.

This chain joins TRBV11-2 and TRBJ2-3; weak D call: TRBD2 (6 bases). This CDR3 region has 15 residues. The V end lost 4 bases, the J end lost 1 base, and 12 bases lay between the germline ends. Germline CDR1 SGHAT, CDR2 FQNNGV. The CDR3 region has the DNA TGTGCCAGCAGCTCGGGAGCGGTGGGCACAGATACGCAGTATTTT. Translation: CASSSGAVGTDTQYF.

This clonotype was seen a few times. The junction differs from germline at one of its ends, possibly a read error. The V call is TRBV28, the J call TRBJ2-7; no clear D. The CDR3 spans 13 residues. Germline CDR1 is MDHEN and CDR2 is SYDVKM. CDR3 coding DNA: TGTGCCAGCACCTTTACAGATCGCTACGGGCAGTACTTC. Protein sequence: CASTFTDRYGQYF.

Of note for this clonotype: It is unclear where the CDR3 begins or ends on the DNA, so no DNA is shown, and the CDR3 is as TCRdb lists it. The V gene is TRBV5-1, the J gene TRBJ1-1; TRBD1, the D gene given by the table, was not confirmed from the DNA. Germline values: CDR1 SGHRS, CDR2 YFSETQ. The length of the CDR3 is 12 amino acids, counting both ends. The CDR3 sequence is CASSLVGTGTFF.

The J gene is TRBJ2-7, the V gene TRBV4-1; D is uncertain. CDR3 length equals 13 residues. Deletions cut 0 bases from V and 3 bases from J, with 6 bases between. Germline V gives CDR1 MGHRA, CDR2 YSYEKL. CDR3 residues: CASSQDSIYEQYF. The DNA for the CDR3 is TGCGCCAGCAGCCAAGATAGTATCTACGAGCAGTACTTC.

This chain joins TRBV20-1 and TRBJ1-2; D not certain. CDR1 and CDR2 from the germline V gene are DFQATT and SNEGSKA (reference sequence). V was pared by 2 bases and J by 8 bases, with 9 bases between. There are 11 residues in the CDR3. Written as DNA, the CDR3 is TGCAGTGCTAGAAGTCCCGGGGGCTACACCTTC. Its translation: CSARSPGGYTF.

This clonotype was counted once. Just one base apart from a much larger clone, this may be a read error. This chain connects TRBV2 to TRBJ1-2; 7 nucleotides align to TRBD1. The germline gives CDR1 SNHLY, CDR2 FYNNEI. This CDR3 is built from 13 residues. V gave up 6 bases and J gave up 4 bases; unmatched junction bases: 5. CDR3 protein: CASRGDSFYGYTF. CDR3 in DNA: TGTGCCAGCAGGGGGGACAGCTTCTATGGCTACACCTTC.

The table lists this clonotype with a count of one. The chain uses TRBV20-1 and TRBJ2-3, with no clear D. The germline gives CDR1 DFQATT, CDR2 SNEGSKA (reference sequence). CDR3 size: 16 residues. The germline V and J ends were trimmed by 0 bases and 0 bases, with 13 bases remaining between them. CDR3 region: CSARDRVGSSTDTQYF. CDR3 DNA: TGCAGTGCTAGAGACCGAGTGGGGTCTAGCACAGATACGCAGTATTTT.

Only a few counts were recorded for this clonotype. The J gene is TRBJ2-1, the V gene TRBV15; D might be TRBD2 (7 bases). Looked up from germline, CDR1 is LNHNV and CDR2 is YYDKDF (reference sequence). V was cut by 0 bases and J by 5 bases, with 17 bases left in between. This CDR3 is built from 17 residues. CDR3 sequence reads: CATSREAEGGGHNEQFF. CDR3 coding DNA: TGTGCCACCAGCAGAGAGGCAGAGGGCGGGGGCCACAATGAGCAGTTCTTC.

The chain carries TRBV7-6 and TRBJ2-1; 7 positions match TRBD1. The CDR3 length is 15 residues. Germline V lookup: CDR1 SGHVS, CDR2 FNYEAQ. Losses at the gene ends were 3 bases for V and 5 bases for J; bases not matched to a gene: 7. The CDR3 spells CASSFPGTADNEQFF. In DNA form, the CDR3 reads TGTGCCAGCAGCTTCCCCGGGACAGCTGACAATGAGCAGTTCTTC.

This clonotype has just a few counts. V usage is TRBV12-3 or TRBV12-4 and J usage is TRBJ2-1, with D possibly matching TRBD2 (5 bases). TRBJ2-7 matches the DNA end more closely, so the J call is doubtful. CDR3 length equals 15 residues. The CDR3 nucleotides read TGTGCCAGCAGTTTTTCCCTTCCGGGGAACAATGAGCAGTACTTC. Amino acid sequence: CASSFSLPGNNEQYF.

This clonotype occurred a few times. The V and J genes are TRBV14 and TRBJ2-1, with D unclear. CDR3 length: 14 amino acids. The ends were cut back, 4 bases at V and 8 bases at J, with 15 bases in the middle. In germline, CDR1 is SGHDN, CDR2 FVKESK. The CDR3 coding sequence is TGTGCCAGCAGCCGCCATGTTCGGGTGGATGAGCAGTTCTTC. Residues: CASSRHVRVDEQFF.

As DNA, the CDR3 is TGTGCCAGCAGTTTACACAGGGGAAATCAGCCCCAGCATTTT. Its protein is CASSLHRGNQPQHF. The genes are TRBV27 and TRBJ1-5, with 7 bases aligning to TRBD1. The CDR3 runs 14 residues. The V gene end was trimmed by 2 bases and the J gene end by 4 bases; junction bases not matched to a gene: 2. Germline CDR1 reads MNHEY; CDR2 reads SMNVEV (reference sequence).

V is TRBV20-1 and J is TRBJ2-1; TRBD2 agrees at 11 bases. The end of the DNA fits TRBJ2-7 better, so the J call may be wrong. In germline, CDR1 is DFQATT, CDR2 SNEGSKA (reference sequence). This CDR3 is built from 15 residues. CDR3 protein: CSALTTSGKYNEQYF. CDR3 in DNA: TGCAGTGCTCTTACGACTAGCGGGAAGTACAATGAGCAGTACTTC.

V and J are TRBV6-4 and TRBJ1-2, with TRBD1 identical over 7 bases. V lost 2 bases, J lost 5 bases, and 11 bases stayed unmatched. CDR3 length equals 16 residues. Germline V gene sequence: CDR1 MRHNA, CDR2 SNTAGT. CDR3 nucleotides: TGTGCCAGCAGTGACCGTTCATCCGGGACAGTATATGGCTACACCTTC. It is translated as CASSDRSSGTVYGYTF.

This clonotype was seen only a few times. V gene TRBV20-1 combines with J gene TRBJ2-1; 9 bases match TRBD2. The J segment lost 4 bases and the V segment lost 1 base, leaving 11 bases of the junction unmatched. Germline V CDR1 and CDR2: DFQATT, SNEGSKA (reference sequence). The CDR3 loop spans 17 amino acids. CDR3 sequence: CSARATSGLGRYNEQFF. The CDR3, as DNA: TGCAGTGCTAGAGCGACTAGCGGTCTCGGAAGGTACAATGAGCAGTTCTTC.

This clonotype occurred a few times. The chain has TRBV7-3 and TRBJ2-1, with 11 bases matching TRBD2. Per the germline V gene, CDR1 is SGHTA and CDR2 is FQGTGA. The CDR3 runs 16 residues. Losses at the gene ends were 7 bases for V and 4 bases for J; bases not matched to a gene: 9. CDR3 DNA sequence: TGTGCCAGCACGCCCAATCGACTAGCGGGGTACAATGAGCAGTTCTTC. Translating gives CASTPNRLAGYNEQFF.

The CDR3 here is CSARDRERGDTQYF. The CDR3, as DNA: TGCAGTGCTAGAGATCGGGAAAGAGGGGATACGCAGTATTTT. V and J are TRBV20-1 and TRBJ2-3; possible D gene TRBD2, 5 bases. This CDR3 is built from 14 residues. V was trimmed by 0 bases and J by 6 bases, leaving 13 bases between them. Germline V lookup: CDR1 DFQATT, CDR2 SNEGSKA (reference sequence).

The rearrangement joins TRBV15 to TRBJ1-1; D is possibly TRBD1 (6 bases). The CDR3 sequence is 17 residues long. V lost 0 bases, J lost 1 base, and 15 bases lay in between. The germline V gene has CDR1 LNHNV and CDR2 YYDKDF (reference sequence). Here the CDR3 reads CATSREFGGLSNTEAFF. Written as DNA, the CDR3 is TGTGCCACCAGCAGAGAGTTTGGGGGGCTATCGAACACTGAAGCTTTCTTT.

The chain has TRBV9 and TRBJ2-5; 9 positions agree with TRBD2. The CDR3 is 17 amino acids. The V segment lost 0 bases and the J segment 11 bases; nucleotides outside the gene matches: 17. Germline V gene sequence: CDR1 SGDLS, CDR2 YYNGEE. The CDR3, as DNA: TGTGCCAGCAGCGTAGTTGGTGCGGGGGGGCTTGGAAATGAGCAGTACTTC. The encoded protein is CASSVVGAGGLGNEQYF.

The chain employs TRBV28 and TRBJ2-2; 9 bases are a match to TRBD1. The CDR3 has 15 residues. Losses at the gene ends were 3 bases for V and 5 bases for J; bases not matched to a gene: 4. Germline lookup yields CDR1 MDHEN and CDR2 SYDVKM. In DNA form, the CDR3 reads TGTGCCAGCAGTTTTCGGACAGGGGTGACCGGGGAGCTGTTTTTT. The encoded protein is CASSFRTGVTGELFF. Based on the CDR3 plus reference TRBV28 and TRBJ2-2, the full variable domain is DVKVTQSSRYLVKRTGEKVFLECVQDMDHENMFWYRQDPGLGLRLIYFSYDVKMKEKGDIPEGYSVSREKKERFSLILESASTNQTSMYLCASSFRTGVTGELFFGEGSRLTVL.

CDR3 residues: CASSDGPVAITDTQYF. The DNA for the CDR3 is TGTGCCAGCAGCGACGGGCCCGTCGCAATCACAGATACGCAGTATTTT. The genes are TRBV5-6 and TRBJ2-3; D not certain. This CDR3 comprises 16 residues. Looked up from germline, CDR1 is SGHDT and CDR2 is YYEEEE. V was trimmed by 4 bases and J by 2 bases, leaving 17 bases between them.

This chain uses TRBV19 with TRBJ2-1; 14 nucleotides line up with TRBD2. This CDR3 has 17 amino acids. Unmatched junction bases numbered 19, after V lost 11 bases and J lost 10 bases. Germline lookup yields CDR1 LNHDA and CDR2 SQIVND (reference sequence). CDR3 nucleotide sequence: TGTGCCGGTAACTCGGGACTAGCGGGAGAGGGGGCTGGGGAGCAGTTCTTC. Its translation: CAGNSGLAGEGAGEQFF.

CDR3 loop: CSATGTSGGYEQFF. DNA for the CDR3: TGCAGTGCTACAGGGACTAGCGGGGGCTATGAGCAGTTCTTC. This rearrangement joins TRBV20-1 to TRBJ2-1; 14 nucleotides agree with TRBD2. CDR3 length: 14 residues. With V trimmed by 4 bases and J by 8 bases, 4 bases remained unmatched. From germline, CDR1 is DFQATT and CDR2 SNEGSKA (reference sequence).

The CDR3 reads CASSSNSSPLTEAFF. As DNA, the CDR3 is TGTGCCAGCAGCTCGAACAGTTCTCCCCTCACTGAAGCTTTCTTT. The chain couples TRBV7-2 to TRBJ1-1; unclear D gene. The V gene lost 4 bases and the J gene lost 4 bases, with 16 bases spanning the gap. The CDR3 consists of 15 residues. Germline V gives CDR1 SGHTA, CDR2 FQGNSA.

The CDR3 is CASSLDQGGRARDTQYF. As DNA, the CDR3 is TGTGCCAGCAGCTTAGATCAGGGCGGGAGGGCAAGAGATACGCAGTATTTT. V gene TRBV11-2 combines with J gene TRBJ2-3; the match to TRBD2 covers 9 bases. This CDR3 has 17 amino acids. Germline-derived CDR1 and CDR2 are SGHAT and FQNNGV. V trimming: 0 bases; J trimming: 5 bases; junction bases outside the gene matches: 9.

There are a few counts of this clonotype. This chain uses TRBV6-1 with TRBJ2-7; D not certain. This CDR3 spans 11 amino acids. Trimming stripped 7 bases from V and 3 bases from J, with 7 bases between. CDR1 MNHNS and CDR2 SASEGT come from the germline V gene. The CDR3 nucleotides read TGTGCCAGCAACTTCTACTACGAGCAGTACTTC. Translating it yields CASNFYYEQYF.

This chain uses TRBV5-1 with TRBJ1-2, with D possibly TRBD1 on 5 matching bases. The germline gives CDR1 SGHRS, CDR2 YFSETQ. This CDR3 region has 14 residues. Trimming cost V 4 bases and J 4 bases, with 14 bases left between them. The CDR3 DNA follows: TGCGCCAGCAGCCTAATCACAGGCTCCTATGGCTACACCTTC. It yields the protein CASSLITGSYGYTF.

This clonotype was found a few times. The chain combines TRBV12-3 or TRBV12-4 with TRBJ1-1; 9 bases are shared with TRBD1. The CDR3 is made up of 16 amino acids. With 7 bases clipped from V and 3 bases from J, the junction kept 12 bases outside the gene matches. The CDR3 DNA reads as TGTGCCAGCACCTATTCGGACAGGGGCCCTGACACTGAAGCTTTCTTT. Its translation is CASTYSDRGPDTEAFF.